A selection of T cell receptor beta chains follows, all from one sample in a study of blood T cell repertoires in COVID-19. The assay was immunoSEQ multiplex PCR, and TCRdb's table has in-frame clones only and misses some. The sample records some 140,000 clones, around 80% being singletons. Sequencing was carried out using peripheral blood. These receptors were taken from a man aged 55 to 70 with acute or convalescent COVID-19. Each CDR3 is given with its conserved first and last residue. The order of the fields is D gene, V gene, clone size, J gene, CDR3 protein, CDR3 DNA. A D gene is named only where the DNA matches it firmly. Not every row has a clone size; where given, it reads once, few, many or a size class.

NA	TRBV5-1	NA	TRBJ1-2	CASSYAGDGYTF	TGCGCCAGCAGCTATGCAGGGGATGGCTACACCTTC
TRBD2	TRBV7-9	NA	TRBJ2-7	CASSPTREGYEQYF	TGTGCCAGCAGCCCTACCCGGGAGGGCTACGAGCAGTACTTC
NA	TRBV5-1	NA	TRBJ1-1	CASSPVVQEGTEAFF	TGCGCCAGCAGCCCCGTGGTCCAGGAGGGCACTGAAGCTTTCTTT
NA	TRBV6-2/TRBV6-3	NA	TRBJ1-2	CASSYLSGTTNYGYTF	TGTGCCAGCAGTTACTTATCGGGAACCACTAACTATGGCTACACCTTC
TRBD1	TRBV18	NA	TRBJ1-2	CASSPVTTGQGTYGYTF	TGTGCCAGCTCACCTGTGACGACGGGACAGGGGACCTATGGCTACACCTTC
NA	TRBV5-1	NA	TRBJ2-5	CASSRWDGEETQYF	TGCGCCAGCAGCCGTTGGGATGGGGAGGAAACCCAGTACTTC
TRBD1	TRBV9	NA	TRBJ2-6	CASSADRGSPSGANVLTF	TGTGCCAGCAGCGCAGACAGGGGGTCTCCCTCTGGGGCCAACGTCCTGACTTTC
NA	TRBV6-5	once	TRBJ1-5	CASSYSADSNQPQHF	TGTGCCAGCAGTTACTCGGCAGATAGCAATCAGCCCCAGCATTTT
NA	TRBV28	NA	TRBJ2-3	CASKTVTDTQYF	TGTGCCAGCAAGACAGTGACAGATACGCAGTATTTT
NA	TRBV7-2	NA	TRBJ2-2	CASSFGPNAGELFF	TGTGCCAGCAGCTTTGGGCCCAACGCCGGGGAGCTGTTTTTT
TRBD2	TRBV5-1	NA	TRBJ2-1	CASSSGLAGLYEQFF	TGCGCCAGCAGCTCGGGACTAGCGGGACTCTATGAGCAGTTCTTC
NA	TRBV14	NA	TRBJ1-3	CASSPGISGGNTIYF	TGTGCCAGCAGCCCAGGGATTTCTGGTGGAAACACCATATATTTT
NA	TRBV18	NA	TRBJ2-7	CASSRDRDSYEQYF	TGTGCCAGCTCACGAGATAGAGACAGCTACGAGCAGTACTTC
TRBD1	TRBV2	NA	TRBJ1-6	CASSGQYNSPLHF	TGTGCCAGCTCGGGACAGTATAATTCACCCCTCCACTTT
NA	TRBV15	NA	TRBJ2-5	CATSRDLWETQYF	TGTGCCACCAGCAGAGATCTATGGGAGACCCAGTACTTC
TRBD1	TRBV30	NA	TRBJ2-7	CAWSVGSWDRAYEQYF	TGTGCCTGGAGTGTTGGTTCGTGGGACAGGGCCTACGAGCAGTACTTC
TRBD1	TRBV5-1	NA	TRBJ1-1	CASRQGTNTEAFF	TGCGCCAGCCGACAGGGGACGAACACTGAAGCTTTCTTT
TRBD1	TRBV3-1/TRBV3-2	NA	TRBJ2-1	CASSLGQGAFNEQFF	TGTGCCAGCAGCCTTGGACAGGGGGCTTTCAATGAGCAGTTCTTC
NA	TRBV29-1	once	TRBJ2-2	CSVTDEGVGTGELFF	TGCAGCGTTACCGATGAGGGAGTCGGCACCGGGGAGCTGTTTTTT
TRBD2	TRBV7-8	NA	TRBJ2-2	CATRTSGNTGELFF	TGTGCCACCCGGACTAGCGGGAACACCGGGGAGCTGTTTTTT
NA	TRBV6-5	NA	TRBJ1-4	CASSYSGISREKLFF	TGTGCCAGCAGTTATTCCGGGATCTCCAGGGAAAAACTGTTTTTT
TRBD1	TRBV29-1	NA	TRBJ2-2	CSVGAGGDTGELFF	TGCAGCGTTGGGGCAGGGGGCGACACCGGGGAGCTGTTTTTT